This passage covers 29 T cell receptor beta chains from one sample sequenced in a study of blood T cell repertoires in COVID-19. The protocol was immunoSEQ multiplex PCR, while the TCRdb copy is restricted to in-frame clones and leaves out a portion. There are 150,000 to 200,000 clones in the sample; about 88% occur only once, and just under 25% lies in the top ten. The sample consisted of PBMCs or T cells enriched from blood (not recorded which). These receptors all come from a woman aged 40 to 50 in a cohort exposed to, infected with or recovered from COVID-19 (not recorded which).

The V and J genes are TRBV6-4 and TRBJ1-4, with D possibly TRBD1 on 6 matching bases. Germline V gene lookup returns CDR1 MRHNA and CDR2 SNTAGT. The CDR3 is 15 residues long. The ends were cut back, 4 bases at V and 0 bases at J, with 9 bases in the middle. The CDR3 sequence is CASSGTASTNEKLFF. The CDR3 region has the DNA TGTGCCAGCAGTGGGACAGCTTCAACTAATGAAAAACTGTTTTTT.

The genes are TRBV27 and TRBJ2-7; D perhaps matches TRBD1 (6 bases). The ends were cut back, 6 bases at V and 3 bases at J, with 12 bases in the middle. Germline CDR1 reads MNHEY; CDR2 reads SMNVEV (reference sequence). CDR3 size: 13 residues. The CDR3 sequence is CASRGSGVYEQYF. Here the CDR3 DNA reads TGTGCCAGCAGGGGCTCAGGGGTCTACGAGCAGTACTTC.

The rearrangement links TRBV5-6 to TRBJ2-1; perhaps TRBD2 as D (6 bases). The V and J ends lost 4 bases and 6 bases respectively, with 11 bases between them. Germline CDR1 is SGHDT and CDR2 is YYEEEE. There are 13 residues in the CDR3. CDR3 in DNA: TGTGCCAGCAGCCCAGGGACTGCCAATGAGCAGTTCTTC. Translated: CASSPGTANEQFF. The variable domain in full, with the rest retrieved from reference TRBV5-6 and TRBJ2-1, is DAGVTQSPTHLIKTRGQQVTLRCSPKSGHDTVSWYQQALGQGPQFIFQYYEEEERQRGNFPDRFSGHQFPNYSSELNVNALLLGDSALYLCASSPGTANEQFFGPGTRLTVL.

The J gene is TRBJ2-7, the V gene TRBV6-5; possible D gene TRBD2, 6 bases. CDR1 and CDR2 (germline): MNHEY, SVGAGI. V was clipped by 11 bases and J by 2 bases, with 16 bases between them. The CDR3 loop spans 13 amino acids. In DNA, the CDR3 is TGTGCCGTCCGGGGTAGCGGAACCTACGAGCAGTACTTC. Translated: CAVRGSGTYEQYF.

The chain has TRBV6-1 and TRBJ2-7, with 11 bases lining up with TRBD2. Germline trimming cut 6 bases from V and 2 bases from J; bases unmatched to any gene: 6. Per germline, CDR1 MNHNS and CDR2 SASEGT. The CDR3 covers 15 residues. CDR3 nucleotide sequence: TGTGCCAGCAGGGAGACTAGCGGGGCCACCTACGAGCAGTACTTC. Translating gives CASRETSGATYEQYF.

CDR3 sequence reads: CASSLGRVDYNDEQYF. In DNA, the CDR3 is TGTGCCAGCAGCTTAGGCAGGGTGGACTATAACGACGAGCAGTACTTC. The J gene is TRBJ2-7, the V gene TRBV11-2; tentative D call: TRBD2 (6 bases). Trimming pared 1 base from V and 5 bases from J, leaving 18 bases between. This CDR3 is built from 16 residues. CDR1 is SGHAT and CDR2 is FQNNGV in the germline V gene.

This chain joins TRBV28 and TRBJ1-4; TRBD1 aligns across 7 bases. Germline trimming cut 4 bases from V and 2 bases from J; bases unmatched to any gene: 7. Per the germline V gene, CDR1 is MDHEN and CDR2 is SYDVKM. The CDR3 totals 16 residues. In DNA, the CDR3 is TGTGCCAGCAGTTCACCCAGGGGGTCTACTAATGAAAAACTGTTTTTT. It translates to CASSSPRGSTNEKLFF.

The chain employs TRBV12-3 or TRBV12-4 and TRBJ2-7; D gene uncertain. V lost 3 bases to trimming and J lost 3 bases, with 6 bases between them. The CDR3 runs 12 residues. The CDR3 protein is CASSFRRYEQYF. CDR3 coding DNA: TGTGCCAGCAGTTTCAGGCGCTACGAGCAGTACTTC.

V is TRBV14 and J is TRBJ1-2; no reliable D call. The CDR3 spans 15 residues. Germline CDR1 and CDR2: SGHDN and FVKESK. V shed 0 bases and J shed 7 bases, with 15 bases lying between them. The CDR3 reads CASSQDWARATGYTF. CDR3 coding DNA: TGTGCCAGCAGCCAAGATTGGGCCAGAGCTACTGGCTACACCTTC.

The V and J genes are TRBV29-1 and TRBJ2-1, with TRBD2 identical over 7 bases. Unmatched junction bases numbered 12, after V lost 1 base and J lost 3 bases. CDR1 and CDR2 from the germline V gene are SQVTM and ANQGSEA. The CDR3 length is 17 residues. CDR3 amino acids: CSVEVFSGGPDYNEQFF. The CDR3 nucleotides read TGCAGCGTTGAAGTCTTCTCGGGGGGACCAGACTACAATGAGCAGTTCTTC.

The rearrangement links TRBV11-3 to TRBJ1-2, with TRBD1 matching over 10 bases. The CDR3 is made up of 15 amino acids. The germline gives CDR1 SGHNT, CDR2 YENEEA. With 4 bases clipped from V and 7 bases from J, the junction kept 9 bases outside the gene matches. For the CDR3, the DNA is TGTGCCAGCAGCTCTCGGACAGGGGGTACGGGTGGCTACACCTTC. Amino acids: CASSSRTGGTGGYTF.

The chain couples TRBV12-3 or TRBV12-4 to TRBJ1-1; 9 nucleotides match TRBD1. The CDR3 is made up of 13 amino acids. The V segment lost 6 bases and the J segment 12 bases; nucleotides outside the gene matches: 11. CDR3 sequence (DNA): TGTGCCAGCAGCCCTGGACAGGGGCGGGGGACTTTCTTT. Translation: CASSPGQGRGTFF.

V is TRBV5-4 and J is TRBJ1-1; TRBD1 might be the D (5 bases). CDR3 length equals 16 residues. V shed 1 base and J shed 0 bases, with 13 bases lying between them. Germline values: CDR1 SGHNT, CDR2 YYREEE (reference sequence). DNA for the CDR3: TGTGCCAGCAGCTTGAAAGGGGCCCATCTGAACACTGAAGCTTTCTTT. Translating gives CASSLKGAHLNTEAFF. Full variable domain (remainder filled in from reference TRBV5-4 and TRBJ1-1): ETGVTQSPTHLIKTRGQQVTLRCSSQSGHNTVSWYQQALGQGPQFIFQYYREEENGRGNFPPRFSGLQFPNYSSELNVNALELDDSALYLCASSLKGAHLNTEAFFGQGTRLTVV.

The chain links TRBV5-5 to TRBJ1-3; D may be TRBD1 (5 bases). Germline V gives CDR1 SGHKS, CDR2 YYEKEE (reference sequence). CDR3 length: 15 residues. The V end was cut by 2 bases, the J end by 0 bases, with 9 bases between. For the CDR3, the DNA is TGTGCCAGCAGCTTCAACCAGGGCTCTGGAAACACCATATATTTT. Its protein is CASSFNQGSGNTIYF.

V usage is TRBV7-9 and J usage is TRBJ1-2, with TRBD1 matching over 11 bases. With V trimmed by 5 bases and J by 1 base, 6 bases remained unmatched. Germline V gene sequence: CDR1 SEHNR, CDR2 FQNEAQ (reference sequence). This CDR3 comprises 16 residues. The DNA for the CDR3 is TGTGCCAGCAGCCCGGACAGGGGGCCCGGTAACTATGGCTACACCTTC. Protein: CASSPDRGPGNYGYTF.

The chain combines TRBV19 with TRBJ2-1; TRBD1 aligns across 8 bases. In germline, CDR1 is LNHDA, CDR2 SQIVND (reference sequence). The junction had 4 bases not matched to a gene; V was cut back by 3 bases and J by 6 bases. The CDR3 spans 14 residues. The CDR3 DNA reads TGTGCCAGTAGTATTCAGGACAGGGCCAATGAGCAGTTCTTC. Protein product: CASSIQDRANEQFF.

The chain uses TRBV5-4 and TRBJ2-7, with 13 bases matching TRBD2. After removal of 0 bases from V and 6 bases from J, the junction contained 3 bases not matched to a gene. The CDR3 is made up of 15 amino acids. The V gene's germline CDR1 is SGHNT and CDR2 YYREEE (reference sequence). In DNA, the CDR3 is TGTGCCAGCAGCTTGGCGGGACTAGCGGGGATCGAGCAGTACTTC. Translating it yields CASSLAGLAGIEQYF. The whole variable domain, remainder taken from reference TRBV5-4 and TRBJ2-7, is ETGVTQSPTHLIKTRGQQVTLRCSSQSGHNTVSWYQQALGQGPQFIFQYYREEENGRGNFPPRFSGLQFPNYSSELNVNALELDDSALYLCASSLAGLAGIEQYFGPGTRLTVT.

This clone occurred once. The chain couples TRBV19 to TRBJ1-1; possible D gene TRBD1, 6 bases. The CDR3 sequence is 13 residues long. The ends were cut back, 6 bases at V and 4 bases at J, with 12 bases in the middle. Germline V gives CDR1 LNHDA, CDR2 SQIVND (reference sequence). The CDR3: CASRTTGITEAFF. The CDR3 region has the DNA TGTGCCAGTAGAACTACAGGGATCACTGAAGCTTTCTTT.

The rearrangement links TRBV19 to TRBJ2-1, with TRBD2 identical over 10 bases. Germline CDR1 is LNHDA and CDR2 is SQIVND (reference sequence). V lost 5 bases to trimming and J lost 0 bases; unmatched junction nucleotides: 7. The CDR3 totals 17 residues. CDR3 sequence reads: CASSDQSGGVSYNEQFF. Here the CDR3 DNA reads TGTGCCAGTAGTGACCAAAGCGGGGGGGTCTCCTACAATGAGCAGTTCTTC. The whole variable domain, filled in from reference TRBV19 and TRBJ2-1, reads DGGITQSPKYLFRKEGQNVTLSCEQNLNHDAMYWYRQDPGQGLRLIYYSQIVNDFQKGDIAEGYSVSREKKESFPLTVTSAQKNPTAFYLCASSDQSGGVSYNEQFFGPGTRLTVL.

The V and J genes are TRBV3-1 (or the pseudogene TRBV3-2) and TRBJ2-3; maybe TRBD2 (5 bases). Trimming shortened V by 4 bases and J by 6 bases, and 8 bases separated the two germline ends. Germline assignment: CDR1 LGHDT and CDR2 YNNKEL (reference sequence). The length of the CDR3 is 12 residues. CDR3 nucleotide sequence: TGTGCCAGCAGCCGCGGACTGGATACGCAGTATTTT. As protein: CASSRGLDTQYF.

The chain carries TRBV24-1 and TRBJ2-2; D perhaps matches TRBD1 (6 bases). Trimming stripped 4 bases from V and 6 bases from J, with 11 bases between. The CDR3 runs to 14 residues. The germline V gene encodes CDR1 KGHDR and CDR2 SFDVKD. The CDR3 region is CATSDADSAGELFF. Written as DNA, the CDR3 is TGTGCCACCAGTGACGCGGACAGCGCCGGGGAGCTGTTTTTT.

The rearrangement uses TRBV9 and TRBJ2-7, with D uncertain. This CDR3 is built from 13 residues. CDR1 and CDR2 from the germline V gene are SGDLS and YYNGEE. V dropped 3 bases and J dropped 2 bases, with 9 bases sitting between them. The CDR3 region has the DNA TGTGCCAGCAGCGGGGCTCGGACCTACGAGCAGTACTTC. This encodes CASSGARTYEQYF.

CDR3 protein: CASSTNSRGPLYEQYF. The CDR3 DNA is TGTGCCAGCAGCACGAATTCAAGGGGGCCCCTCTACGAGCAGTACTTC. The chain recombines TRBV7-6 with TRBJ2-7, with 7 bases aligning to TRBD1. CDR1 and CDR2 (germline): SGHVS, FNYEAQ. J was trimmed by 3 bases and V by 5 bases; bases with no gene match: 13. The CDR3 totals 16 residues. Using reference TRBV7-6 and TRBJ2-7 for the parts outside the CDR3, the full variable domain is GAGVSQSPRYKVTKRGQDVALRCDPISGHVSLYWYRQALGQGPEFLTYFNYEAQQDKSGLPNDRFSAERPEGSISTLTIQRTEQRDSAMYRCASSTNSRGPLYEQYFGPGTRLTVT.

The V and J genes are TRBV6-5 and TRBJ2-7; tentatively, D is TRBD1 (5 bases). Between the trimmed V and J ends, which lost 0 bases and 12 bases, there was a span of 15 bases. This CDR3 is built from 13 residues. Germline-derived CDR1 and CDR2 are MNHEY and SVGAGI. The CDR3 DNA is TGTGCCAGCAGTTACTCGCGAGACAGCGCAACGTACTTC. This encodes CASSYSRDSATYF.

The chain employs TRBV5-4 and TRBJ1-1; 10 positions agree with TRBD1. CDR1 is SGHNT and CDR2 is YYREEE in the germline V gene (reference sequence). This CDR3 has 16 amino acids. V gave up 4 bases and J gave up 4 bases; unmatched junction bases: 10. The DNA for the CDR3 is TGTGCCAGCAGCGCATCCGGGACAGGGGTTTCCACTGAAGCTTTCTTT. Its protein product is CASSASGTGVSTEAFF.

This clone has a single count. The CDR3 loop is CASTRLQGPTDTQYF. In DNA form, the CDR3 reads TGTGCCAGCACCCGGCTCCAGGGTCCCACAGATACGCAGTATTTT. The chain couples TRBV5-5 to TRBJ2-3, with D tentatively TRBD1 (5 bases). The CDR3 has 15 residues. The germline V gene has CDR1 SGHKS and CDR2 YYEKEE (reference sequence). V was shortened by 6 bases and J by 2 bases, with 16 bases between the two germline ends.

V is TRBV10-3 and J is TRBJ1-5, with TRBD1 as a possible D gene (6 bases). The CDR3 runs 15 residues. The germline V and J ends were trimmed by 8 bases and 0 bases, with 14 bases remaining between them. The germline V gene encodes CDR1 ENHRY and CDR2 SYGVKD. CDR3 in DNA: TGTGCCATCTATGGGGACACATATAGCAATCAGCCCCAGCATTTT. Amino acid sequence: CAIYGDTYSNQPQHF.

The gene calls are TRBV5-8 and TRBJ2-3; no reliable D call. The CDR3 runs to 14 residues. The germline V gene encodes CDR1 SGHTS and CDR2 YDEGEE. V dropped 7 bases and J dropped 1 base, with 13 bases sitting between them. Written as DNA, the CDR3 is TGTGCCAGCGAGATACCTTATGGCACAGATACGCAGTATTTT. Amino acids: CASEIPYGTDTQYF.

This CDR3 is CASSLVDRVGYTF. CDR3 nucleotide sequence: TGTGCCAGCAGCTTAGTGGACAGGGTTGGCTACACCTTC. The V gene is TRBV11-3, the J gene TRBJ1-2; 8 bases map to TRBD1. The junction had 2 bases not matched to a gene; V was cut back by 1 base and J by 7 bases. The CDR3 runs 13 residues. Per germline, CDR1 SGHNT and CDR2 YENEEA. Using reference TRBV11-3 and TRBJ1-2 for the parts outside the CDR3, the full variable domain is EAGVVQSPRYKIIEKKQPVAFWCNPISGHNTLYWYLQNLGQGPELLIRYENEEAVDDSQLPKDRFSAERLKGVDSTLKIQPAELGDSAVYLCASSLVDRVGYTFGSGTRLTVV.